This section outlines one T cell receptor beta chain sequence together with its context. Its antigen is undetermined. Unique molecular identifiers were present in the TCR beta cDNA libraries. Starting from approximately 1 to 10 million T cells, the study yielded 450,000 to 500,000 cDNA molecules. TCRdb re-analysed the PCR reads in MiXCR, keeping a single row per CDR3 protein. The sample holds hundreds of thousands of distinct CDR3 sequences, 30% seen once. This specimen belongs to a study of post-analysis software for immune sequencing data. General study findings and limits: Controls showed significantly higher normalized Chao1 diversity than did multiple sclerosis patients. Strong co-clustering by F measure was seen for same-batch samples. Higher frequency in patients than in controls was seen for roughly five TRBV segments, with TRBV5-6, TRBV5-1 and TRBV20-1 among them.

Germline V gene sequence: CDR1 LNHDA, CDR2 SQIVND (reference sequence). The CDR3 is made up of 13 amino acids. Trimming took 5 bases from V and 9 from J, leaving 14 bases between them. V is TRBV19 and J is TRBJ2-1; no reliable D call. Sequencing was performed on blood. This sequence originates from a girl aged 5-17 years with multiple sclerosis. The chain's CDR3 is CASSPTFGGEQFF. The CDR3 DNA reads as TGTGCCAGTAGTCCAACCTTCGGTGGTGAGCAGTTCTTC.